These 13 T cell receptor beta chains share one sample of origin, sequenced in a study of blood T cell repertoires in COVID-19 (dated by TCRdb to about 2020). The protocol used for the library was the immunoSEQ multiplex PCR assay. Imported from immuneACCESS, the table was reduced by TCRdb to in-frame sequences with V and J called. These copies leave out some clones; in studies compared against another copy, an unresolved V gene accounts for under half, and the cause of the remainder is not known. The sample table contains approximately 210,000 clones; only one count was recorded for more than 70% of them. The ten largest clones capture 6.5% to 9% of the sample. The sequenced sample was PBMCs or T cells enriched from blood (not recorded which). These receptors originate from a woman between 18 and 29 years old who had recovered from COVID-19.

V and J are TRBV6-5 and TRBJ1-2, with TRBD1 as a possible D gene (6 bases). The CDR3 has 14 residues. CDR1 is MNHEY, CDR2 SVGAGI, per germline. V was shortened by 2 bases and J by 4 bases, with 11 bases between the two germline ends. The CDR3 sequence is CASSYLGHRYGYTF. The DNA of the CDR3 is TGTGCCAGCAGTTACCTGGGACATCGCTATGGCTACACCTTC.

V usage is TRBV5-1 and J usage is TRBJ1-3; 10 bases fit TRBD1. The CDR3 runs 15 residues. V lost 4 bases to trimming and J lost 3 bases; unmatched junction nucleotides: 4. The germline gives CDR1 SGHRS, CDR2 YFSETQ. This CDR3 is CASSAGTGVGNTIYF. In DNA, the CDR3 is TGCGCCAGCAGCGCCGGGACAGGGGTTGGAAACACCATATATTTT.

This clone appeared once. CDR3 sequence (DNA): TGCGCCACCTACCCTGTGGGGGAGGGTGAAAAACTGTTTTTT. Residues: CATYPVGEGEKLFF. This chain joins TRBV5-1 and TRBJ1-4; the D gene is possibly TRBD1 (5 bases). Germline loops: CDR1 SGHRS, CDR2 YFSETQ. Trimming cost V 9 bases and J 7 bases, with 19 bases left between them. This CDR3 region has 14 residues. Using reference TRBV5-1 and TRBJ1-4 for the parts outside the CDR3, the full variable domain is KAGVTQTPRYLIKTRGQQVTLSCSPISGHRSVSWYQQTPGQGLQFLFEYFSETQRNKGNFPGRFSGRQFSNSRSEMNVSTLELGDSALYLCATYPVGEGEKLFFGSGTQLSVL.

The V gene is TRBV3-1 (or the pseudogene TRBV3-2), the J gene TRBJ1-4; unclear D gene. Trimming stripped 0 bases from V and 6 bases from J, with 8 bases between. There are 14 residues in the CDR3. CDR1 is LGHDT, CDR2 YNNKEL, per germline (reference sequence). CDR3 sequence (DNA): TGTGCCAGCAGCCAAGATCGTTTCGATGAAAAACTGTTTTTT. It translates to CASSQDRFDEKLFF.

In its sample, this clone was seen once. V is TRBV5-1 and J is TRBJ2-7, with D maybe TRBD1 (6 bases). Trimming removed 1 base from V and 3 bases from J, with 20 bases in between. The CDR3 contains 17 residues. Germline V gene data show CDR1 as SGHRS and CDR2 as YFSETQ. CDR3 DNA: TGCGCCAGCAGCTTGTTACCACTGACAGGATTCCTCTACGAGCAGTACTTC. Its translation is CASSLLPLTGFLYEQYF. The full variable domain, completed using reference TRBV5-1 and TRBJ2-7, is KAGVTQTPRYLIKTRGQQVTLSCSPISGHRSVSWYQQTPGQGLQFLFEYFSETQRNKGNFPGRFSGRQFSNSRSEMNVSTLELGDSALYLCASSLLPLTGFLYEQYFGPGTRLTVT.

Written as DNA, the CDR3 is TGCGCCAGCAGCCTCCTAAGACTAGCGGGGATAGATACGCAGTATTTT. This codes for CASSLLRLAGIDTQYF. The gene calls are TRBV5-1 and TRBJ2-3; 11 bases align to TRBD2. This CDR3 region has 16 residues. CDR1 is SGHRS and CDR2 is YFSETQ in the germline V gene. V dropped 4 bases and J dropped 5; count of bases not matched to a gene: 9.

The rearrangement joins TRBV5-6 to TRBJ1-1; D possibly corresponds to TRBD1 (6 bases). Germline values: CDR1 SGHDT, CDR2 YYEEEE. CDR3 length equals 17 residues. V lost 0 bases to trimming and J lost 0 bases, with 15 bases between them. The CDR3: CASSLGVQGQMNTEAFF. DNA for the CDR3: TGTGCCAGCAGCTTGGGGGTACAGGGACAAATGAACACTGAAGCTTTCTTT.

The V and J genes are TRBV30 and TRBJ1-3; a weak D match, TRBD1 (5 bases). Trimming pared 4 bases from V and 3 bases from J, leaving 16 bases between. CDR1 and CDR2 from the germline V gene are GTSNPN and SVGIG (reference sequence). This CDR3 comprises 15 residues. Here the CDR3 DNA reads TGTGCCTGGAATACCGCCAAGCAGGGTGGAAACACCATATATTTT. This gives the protein CAWNTAKQGGNTIYF.

This chain connects TRBV19 to TRBJ2-2, with 8 bases matching TRBD2. With V trimmed by 4 bases and J by 0 bases, 4 bases remained unmatched. The germline V gene encodes CDR1 LNHDA and CDR2 SQIVND (reference sequence). CDR3 length: 16 amino acids. The CDR3 DNA is TGTGCCAGTAGTAGATCGGGACTAGCGAACACCGGGGAGCTGTTTTTT. Translating gives CASSRSGLANTGELFF.

This clone occurred once. The chain carries TRBV5-4 and TRBJ1-2; D gene unclear. The CDR3 is 15 residues long. Germline CDR1 and CDR2: SGHNT and YYREEE (reference sequence). V lost 4 bases, J lost 2 bases, and 15 bases lay in between. The CDR3 sequence is CASSLGSAGNYGYTF. The CDR3 DNA sequence: TGTGCCAGCAGCCTTGGGTCGGCGGGCAACTATGGCTACACCTTC.

V gene TRBV2 combines with J gene TRBJ1-5; D is ambiguous. Per germline, CDR1 SNHLY and CDR2 FYNNEI. V was cut by 3 bases and J by 3 bases, with 18 bases left in between. This CDR3 comprises 17 residues. CDR3 sequence reads: CASSELRGRRPNQPQHF. For the CDR3, the DNA is TGTGCCAGCAGTGAGTTAAGAGGACGGAGGCCCAATCAGCCCCAGCATTTT.

This clone was recorded once. The J gene is TRBJ1-4, the V gene TRBV7-2; D unresolved. V was shortened by 5 bases and J by 7 bases, with 17 bases between the two germline ends. Germline assignment: CDR1 SGHTA and CDR2 FQGNSA. The CDR3 runs 15 residues. This CDR3 reads CASSPITLTGEKLFF. The CDR3 DNA follows: TGTGCCAGCAGCCCCATAACTCTCACTGGTGAAAAACTGTTTTTT.

The rearrangement joins TRBV5-1 to TRBJ1-5; D is possibly TRBD1 (6 bases). The CDR3 runs 15 residues. Per germline, CDR1 SGHRS and CDR2 YFSETQ. Trimming took 0 bases from V and 2 from J, leaving 9 bases between them. The CDR3 protein is CASSLGEGGNQPQHF. The DNA of the CDR3 is TGCGCCAGCAGCTTGGGTGAGGGGGGCAATCAGCCCCAGCATTTT.